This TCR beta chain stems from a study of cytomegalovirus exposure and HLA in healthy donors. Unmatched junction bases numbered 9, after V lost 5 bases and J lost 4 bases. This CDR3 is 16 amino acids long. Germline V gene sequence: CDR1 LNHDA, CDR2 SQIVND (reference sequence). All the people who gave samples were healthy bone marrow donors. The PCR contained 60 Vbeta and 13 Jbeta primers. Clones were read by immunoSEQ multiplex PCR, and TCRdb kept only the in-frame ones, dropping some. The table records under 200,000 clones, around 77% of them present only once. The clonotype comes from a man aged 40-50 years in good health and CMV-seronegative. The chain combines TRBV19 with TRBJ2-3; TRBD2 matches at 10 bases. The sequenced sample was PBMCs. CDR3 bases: TGTGCCAGTAGTCCACCCCTAGCGGGAGTTGCAGATACGCAGTATTTT. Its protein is CASSPPLAGVADTQYF.